The rows below give T cell receptor beta chains drawn from one sample of a study of CD8+ T cells in alopecia areata. Profiling relied on immunoSEQ multiplex PCR, and the TCRdb table lists in-frame clones only, not all of them. This table has a few hundred thousand clones, roughly 56% appearing once. Sequencing was performed on CD8+ T cells sorted from blood. The receptors derive from a human donor in good health. The CDR3 runs from the conserved cysteine through the conserved F or W. Each record gives: V gene, J gene, D gene, clone size, CDR3 DNA, CDR3 protein. A D gene is named only where the DNA matches it firmly. For some rows the clone size is stated as once, few or many, or as a class when expanded; others skip it.

V: TRBV29-1; J: TRBJ1-1; D: NA; size: few; DNA: TGCAGCGTTGAAGATCTAACGAGGGAAGGGATCTTT; CDR3: CSVEDLTREGIF
V: TRBV29-1; J: TRBJ1-1; D: TRBD1; size: NA; DNA: TGCAGCGTTGGTCCAGGGGGTACTTTCTTT; CDR3: CSVGPGGTFF
V: TRBV13; J: TRBJ2-3; D: NA; size: NA; DNA: TGTGCCAGCAGCCTCTCTAGAAGTACGCAGTATTTT; CDR3: CASSLSRSTQYF
V: TRBV13; J: TRBJ2-7; D: TRBD1; size: NA; DNA: TGTGCCAGCAGCGCCAGGGACAGGGCCGGGCAGTACTTC; CDR3: CASSARDRAGQYF
V: TRBV6-5; J: TRBJ1-2; D: NA; size: NA; DNA: TGTGCCAGCAGTTCGAGGGGGGTTAACTATGGCTACACCTTC; CDR3: CASSSRGVNYGYTF
V: TRBV13; J: TRBJ2-1; D: NA; size: NA; DNA: TGTGCCAGCAGCCCCGGGGGCGGGGCCTACAATGAGCAGTTCTTC; CDR3: CASSPGGGAYNEQFF
V: TRBV6-6; J: TRBJ1-6; D: NA; size: NA; DNA: TGTGCCAGCAGTTACTCGAAATCCCAGGAACCCCTCCACTTT; CDR3: CASSYSKSQEPLHF
V: TRBV5-1; J: TRBJ2-5; D: TRBD1; size: NA; DNA: TGCGCCAGTTCGCCACGGGACAGGGATCAAGAGACCCAGTACTTC; CDR3: CASSPRDRDQETQYF
V: TRBV7-6; J: TRBJ1-5; D: NA; size: NA; DNA: TGTGCCAGCAGCCCCGACAGAAACAATCAGCCCCAGCATTTT; CDR3: CASSPDRNNQPQHF
V: TRBV4-1; J: TRBJ2-1; D: TRBD1; size: many; DNA: TGCGCCAGCAGCCACATGACGACAGGGCTCCCTTCGAATGAGCAGTTCTTC; CDR3: CASSHMTTGLPSNEQFF
V: TRBV7-9; J: TRBJ2-7; D: NA; size: NA; DNA: TGTGCCAGCAGCAGCGGAGACGAGCAGTACTTC; CDR3: CASSSGDEQYF
V: TRBV4-1; J: TRBJ1-2; D: TRBD1; size: few; DNA: TGCGCCAGCAGACCCGACAGGGGTGGCTATGGCTACACCTTC; CDR3: CASRPDRGGYGYTF
V: TRBV19; J: TRBJ2-1; D: TRBD2; size: few; DNA: TGTGCCAGTAGTATAGATGGACTAGGCCGAGGGCAGTTCTTC; CDR3: CASSIDGLGRGQFF
V: TRBV11-2; J: TRBJ1-5; D: NA; size: NA; DNA: TGTGCCAGCAGCTTCAGGGGTCAGCCCCAGCATTTT; CDR3: CASSFRGQPQHF
V: TRBV5-6; J: TRBJ1-1; D: NA; size: NA; DNA: TGTGCCAGCAGCTTGAGGTACGCCCTCCCCATGAACACTGAAGCTTTCTTT; CDR3: CASSLRYALPMNTEAFF
V: TRBV2; J: TRBJ1-2; D: NA; size: NA; DNA: TGTGCCAGTGCGGGGCATCGCTATGGCTACACCTTC; CDR3: CASAGHRYGYTF
V: TRBV6-1; J: TRBJ2-1; D: TRBD2; size: NA; DNA: TGTGCCAGCAGCCGGACTAGCTTCTCCTACAATGAGCAGTTCTTC; CDR3: CASSRTSFSYNEQFF
V: TRBV6-5; J: TRBJ2-7; D: NA; size: NA; DNA: TGTGCCAGCAGTTACTCAGCGCAGGCCTACGAGCAGTACTTC; CDR3: CASSYSAQAYEQYF
V: TRBV4-1; J: TRBJ2-6; D: TRBD2; size: NA; DNA: TGCGCCAGCAGCTATCAAGCGGGAGGGGCCAACGTCCTGACTTTC; CDR3: CASSYQAGGANVLTF
V: TRBV25-1; J: TRBJ1-5; D: NA; size: NA; DNA: TGTGCCAGCAGTGCTGGGGGCGATCAGCCCCAGCATTTT; CDR3: CASSAGGDQPQHF
V: TRBV27; J: TRBJ2-2; D: NA; size: NA; DNA: TGTGCCAGCACCTACCTTAACACCGGGGAGCTGTTTTTT; CDR3: CASTYLNTGELFF
V: TRBV25-1; J: TRBJ1-5; D: NA; size: NA; DNA: TGTGCCAGCAGTGAAAGGGGAGTAGGACAGCCCCAGCATTTT; CDR3: CASSERGVGQPQHF
V: TRBV18; J: TRBJ2-4; D: NA; size: NA; DNA: TGTGCCAGCTCACCGCCATTAGACGTCAAAAACATTCAGTACTTC; CDR3: CASSPPLDVKNIQYF
V: TRBV7-2; J: TRBJ2-3; D: TRBD2; size: NA; DNA: TGTGCCAGCAGCCCCGCGGGGCTAGCGGTTACAGATACGCAGTATTTT; CDR3: CASSPAGLAVTDTQYF
V: TRBV5-6; J: TRBJ1-1; D: TRBD1; size: NA; DNA: TGTGCCAGCAACCTAGGACAGGGGACTGAAGCTTTCTTT; CDR3: CASNLGQGTEAFF
V: TRBV23-1; J: TRBJ1-1; D: NA; size: NA; DNA: TGCGCCAGCGGCCTTGAAGCTTTCTTT; CDR3: CASGLEAFF
V: TRBV29-1; J: TRBJ1-1; D: NA; size: NA; DNA: TGCAGCTCCCTAGGGGGGGAGGCTGAAGCTTTCTTT; CDR3: CSSLGGEAEAFF
V: TRBV4-1; J: TRBJ1-4; D: NA; size: few; DNA: TGCGCCAGCAGCCAAGACCCTTCGGCGGGGGCAGGTGAAAAACTGTTTTTT; CDR3: CASSQDPSAGAGEKLFF
V: TRBV4-1; J: TRBJ2-7; D: TRBD1; size: NA; DNA: TGCGCCAGCAGCCAAGCGACAGGGGCTGACTACGAGCAGTACTTC; CDR3: CASSQATGADYEQYF
V: TRBV30; J: TRBJ2-1; D: TRBD2; size: NA; DNA: TGTGCCTGGAGTATCTCTAGCGGGGGCTACAATGAGCAGTTCTTC; CDR3: CAWSISSGGYNEQFF
V: TRBV27; J: TRBJ2-6; D: NA; size: NA; DNA: TGTGCCAGCAGTCGGCCAGGGTCTGGGGCCAACGTCCTGACTTTC; CDR3: CASSRPGSGANVLTF
V: TRBV11-3; J: TRBJ2-7; D: NA; size: few; DNA: TGTGCCAGCAGCCTAATTGGCTACGAGCAGTACTTC; CDR3: CASSLIGYEQYF
V: TRBV11-2; J: TRBJ1-5; D: NA; size: NA; DNA: TGTGCCAGCAGCTTAGATCCGGGGGGTCAGCCCCAGCATTTT; CDR3: CASSLDPGGQPQHF
V: TRBV6-1; J: TRBJ2-2; D: NA; size: few; DNA: TGTGCCAGCAGTGAAGGGACTCGGGCAGGGATTAACACCGGGGAGCTGTTTTTT; CDR3: CASSEGTRAGINTGELFF
V: TRBV5-1; J: TRBJ1-1; D: TRBD1; size: NA; DNA: TGCGCCAGCAATATTCGACAGGGGGACACTGAAGCTTTCTTT; CDR3: CASNIRQGDTEAFF
V: TRBV29-1; J: TRBJ2-7; D: TRBD1; size: once; DNA: TGCAGCGTTGAATTAGGGGACAGGGGCGAGCAGTACTTC; CDR3: CSVELGDRGEQYF
V: TRBV29-1; J: TRBJ2-7; D: TRBD1; size: NA; DNA: TGCAGCGTAGGACAGGGGTCTGCTTACGAGCAGTACTTC; CDR3: CSVGQGSAYEQYF
V: TRBV7-6; J: TRBJ2-3; D: TRBD1; size: few; DNA: TGTGCCAGCAGCCACAGGGGAGATACGCAGTATTTT; CDR3: CASSHRGDTQYF
V: TRBV11-1; J: TRBJ2-1; D: TRBD1; size: NA; DNA: TGTGCCAGCAGCACGGGACAGGGGGCCTACAATGAGCAGTTCTTC; CDR3: CASSTGQGAYNEQFF
V: TRBV13; J: TRBJ2-7; D: TRBD1; size: NA; DNA: TGTGCCAGCAGCCCCCCGACAGGGGAGGAATACGAGCAGTACTTC; CDR3: CASSPPTGEEYEQYF
V: TRBV4-1; J: TRBJ1-1; D: NA; size: NA; DNA: TGCGCCAGCAGCCCGAGAGTCGGGGATGAAGCTTTCTTT; CDR3: CASSPRVGDEAFF
V: TRBV29-1; J: TRBJ2-2; D: NA; size: few; DNA: TGCAGCGCCGTCCAGGGAGACACCGGGGAGCTGTTTTTT; CDR3: CSAVQGDTGELFF
V: TRBV5-6; J: TRBJ2-7; D: NA; size: NA; DNA: TGTGCCAGCAGCTTGGAGGCAGGGGACGAGCAGTACTTC; CDR3: CASSLEAGDEQYF
V: TRBV9; J: TRBJ1-2; D: NA; size: NA; DNA: TGTGCCAGCAGCGTAGGCGGGCAGGCTGGCTACACCTTC; CDR3: CASSVGGQAGYTF
V: TRBV7-8; J: TRBJ2-7; D: NA; size: NA; DNA: TGTGCCAGCAGCTCCGGGCCGGAGCAGTACTTC; CDR3: CASSSGPEQYF
V: TRBV7-2; J: TRBJ1-4; D: NA; size: few; DNA: TGTGCCAGCAGCTCGGCGGCTTTAAATGAAAAACTGTTTTTT; CDR3: CASSSAALNEKLFF
V: TRBV19; J: TRBJ2-1; D: TRBD2; size: NA; DNA: TGTGCCAGTAGTAGCGGGGGGCCATACAATGAGCAGTTCTTC; CDR3: CASSSGGPYNEQFF